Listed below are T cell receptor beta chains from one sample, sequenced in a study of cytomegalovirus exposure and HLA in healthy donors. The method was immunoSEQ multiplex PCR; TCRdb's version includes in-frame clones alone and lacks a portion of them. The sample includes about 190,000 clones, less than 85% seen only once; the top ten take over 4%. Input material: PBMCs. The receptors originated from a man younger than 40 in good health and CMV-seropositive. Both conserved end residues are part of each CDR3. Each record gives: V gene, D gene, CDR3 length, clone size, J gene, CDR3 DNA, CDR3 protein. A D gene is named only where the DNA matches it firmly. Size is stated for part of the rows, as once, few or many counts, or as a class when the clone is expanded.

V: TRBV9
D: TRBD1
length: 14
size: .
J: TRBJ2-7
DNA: TGTGCCAGCAGCGTAGTGGACAGGGGTTACGAGCAGTACTTC
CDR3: CASSVVDRGYEQYF

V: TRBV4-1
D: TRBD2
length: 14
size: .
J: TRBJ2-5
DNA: TGCGCCAGCAGGACTAGCGGGAGTGGTGAGACCCAGTACTTC
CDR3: CASRTSGSGETQYF

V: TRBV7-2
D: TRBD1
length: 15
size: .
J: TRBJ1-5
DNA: TGTGCCAGCAGCTTAAGGGACAGTCTCAATCAGCCCCAGCATTTT
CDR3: CASSLRDSLNQPQHF

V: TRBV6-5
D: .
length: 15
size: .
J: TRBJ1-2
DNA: TGTGCCAGCAGCCACAAGATTGACACCAACTATGGCTACACCTTC
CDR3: CASSHKIDTNYGYTF

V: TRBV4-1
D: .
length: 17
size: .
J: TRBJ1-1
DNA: TGCGCCAGCAGCCAAGGGGGGCTTGGGCTGACGAACACTGAAGCTTTCTTT
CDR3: CASSQGGLGLTNTEAFF

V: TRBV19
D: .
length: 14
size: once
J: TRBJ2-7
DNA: TGTGCCAGTAGTATAGTAGGGGGCTCCTACGAGCAGTACTTC
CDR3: CASSIVGGSYEQYF

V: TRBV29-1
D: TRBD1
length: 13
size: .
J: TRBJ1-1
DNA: TGCAGCGTCGCCGGACAGGGCCCTAGTGAAGCTTTCTTT
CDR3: CSVAGQGPSEAFF

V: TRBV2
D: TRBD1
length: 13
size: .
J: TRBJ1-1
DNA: TGTGCCAGCAGTGGACAGGGGGCTCCTGAAGCTTTCTTT
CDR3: CASSGQGAPEAFF

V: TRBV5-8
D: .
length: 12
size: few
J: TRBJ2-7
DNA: TGTGCCAGCAGCTTTTCTCGCTACGAGCAGTACTTC
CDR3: CASSFSRYEQYF

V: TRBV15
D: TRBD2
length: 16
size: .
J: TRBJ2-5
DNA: TGTGCCACCAGCAGAGATCGGGGGGAGGGTGGAGAGACCCAGTACTTC
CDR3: CATSRDRGEGGETQYF

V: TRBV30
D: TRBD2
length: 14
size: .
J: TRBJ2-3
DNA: TGTGCCTGGAGTGTAAGCGGGAGAGGCCATACGCAGTATTTT
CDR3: CAWSVSGRGHTQYF

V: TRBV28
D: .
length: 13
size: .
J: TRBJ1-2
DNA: TGTGCCAGCAGGCCTGGGGGCGCGCATGGCTACACCTTC
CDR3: CASRPGGAHGYTF

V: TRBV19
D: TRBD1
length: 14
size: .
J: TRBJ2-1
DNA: TGTGCCAGTCAGGCAGGGGGCTCCTACAATGAGCAGTTCTTC
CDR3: CASQAGGSYNEQFF

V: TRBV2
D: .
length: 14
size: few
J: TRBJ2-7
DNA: TGTGCCAGCAGCGCTGACTGGAACTCCTACGAGCAGTACTTC
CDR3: CASSADWNSYEQYF

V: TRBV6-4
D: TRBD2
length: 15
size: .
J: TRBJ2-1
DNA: TGTGCCAGCTCTAGACTAGCGGGGGGGGCGAATGAGCAGTTCTTC
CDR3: CASSRLAGGANEQFF

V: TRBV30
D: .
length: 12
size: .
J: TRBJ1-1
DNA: TGTGCCTGGAGCCCCTGGAACACTGAAGCTTTCTTT
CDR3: CAWSPWNTEAFF

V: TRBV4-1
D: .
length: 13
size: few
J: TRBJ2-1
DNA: TGCGCCAGCAGCCAAGATACGGGGAATGAGCAGTTCTTC
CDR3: CASSQDTGNEQFF

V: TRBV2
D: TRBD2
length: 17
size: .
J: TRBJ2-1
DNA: TGTGCCAGCAGCATTAGCGGGGGGGCAGGTCTCCGCAATGAGCAGTTCTTC
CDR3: CASSISGGAGLRNEQFF

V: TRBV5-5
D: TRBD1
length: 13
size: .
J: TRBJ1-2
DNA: TGTGCCAGCAGCTTGCAGGGGGCATCGGGCTACACCTTC
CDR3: CASSLQGASGYTF

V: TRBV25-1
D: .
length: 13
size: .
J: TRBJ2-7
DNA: TGTGCCAGCAGTGGTTGGGCTCTTTTGGAGCAGTACTTC
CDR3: CASSGWALLEQYF

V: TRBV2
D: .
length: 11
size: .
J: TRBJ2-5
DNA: TGTGCCAGCCAACTAAAAGAGACCCAGTACTTC
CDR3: CASQLKETQYF

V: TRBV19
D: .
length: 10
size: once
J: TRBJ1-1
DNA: TGTGCCAGTAGTCGGGGGGAAGCTTTCTTT
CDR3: CASSRGEAFF

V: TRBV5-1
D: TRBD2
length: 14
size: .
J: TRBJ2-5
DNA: TGCGCCAGCAGCTCTGGGACTAGCGGGGACGTGCAGTACTTC
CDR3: CASSSGTSGDVQYF

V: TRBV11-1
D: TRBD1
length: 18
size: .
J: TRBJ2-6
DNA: TGTGCCAGCAGCTTCTCTTCGGGACAGGGAATAGGGACCAACGTCCTGACTTTC
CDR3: CASSFSSGQGIGTNVLTF

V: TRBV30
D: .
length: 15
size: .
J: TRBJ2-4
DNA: TGTGCCTGGAGTGCGGGGGAGGCTGGGAAAAACATTCAGTACTTC
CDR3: CAWSAGEAGKNIQYF

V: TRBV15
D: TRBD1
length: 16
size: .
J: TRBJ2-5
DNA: TGTGCCACCAGCAGATCGTTAACAGGGGTAGGGGAGACCCAGTACTTC
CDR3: CATSRSLTGVGETQYF

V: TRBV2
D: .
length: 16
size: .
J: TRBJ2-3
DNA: TGTGCCAGCAGTGTATTTGGGGCAGGTACAGGGGATACGCAGTATTTT
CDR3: CASSVFGAGTGDTQYF

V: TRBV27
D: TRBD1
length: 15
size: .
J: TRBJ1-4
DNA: TGTGCCAGCAGTGGGACAGGGGGACCGAATGAAAAACTGTTTTTT
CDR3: CASSGTGGPNEKLFF

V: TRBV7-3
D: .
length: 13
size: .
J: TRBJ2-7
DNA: TGTGCCAGCAGCCCAGGGGCGTCCAGGGAGCAGTACTTC
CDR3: CASSPGASREQYF

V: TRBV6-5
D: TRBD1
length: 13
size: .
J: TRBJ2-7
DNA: TGTGCCAGCAGTTATGGGACAGGCTACGAGCAGTACTTC
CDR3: CASSYGTGYEQYF

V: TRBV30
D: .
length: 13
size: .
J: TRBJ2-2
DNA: TGTGCCTGGAGTCTTAGGGGCACCGGGGAGCTGTTTTTT
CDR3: CAWSLRGTGELFF

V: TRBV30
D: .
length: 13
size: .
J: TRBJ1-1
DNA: TGTGCCTGGAACGACAGAAAGAACACTGAAGCTTTCTTT
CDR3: CAWNDRKNTEAFF

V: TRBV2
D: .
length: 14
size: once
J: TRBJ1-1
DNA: TGTGCCAGCACCCCGGGTAGTCTTAACACTGAAGCTTTCTTT
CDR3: CASTPGSLNTEAFF

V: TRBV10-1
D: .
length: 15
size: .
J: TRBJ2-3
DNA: TGCGCCAGCAGTGAGGGCCGGGGAAGCCCAGATACGCAGTATTTT
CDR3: CASSEGRGSPDTQYF

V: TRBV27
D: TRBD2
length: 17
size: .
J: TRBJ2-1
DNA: TGTGCCAGCACCCCGACTAGCGGGAGCCGAACCTACAATGAGCAGTTCTTC
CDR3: CASTPTSGSRTYNEQFF

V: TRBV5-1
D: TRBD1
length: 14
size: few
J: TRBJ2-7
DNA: TGCGCCAGCAGCGTAGGGACAGGGAGGGACGAGCAGTACTTC
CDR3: CASSVGTGRDEQYF

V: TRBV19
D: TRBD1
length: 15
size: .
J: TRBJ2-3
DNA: TGTGCCAGCCGAGACAGGGGTCCCTCCACAGATACGCAGTATTTT
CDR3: CASRDRGPSTDTQYF

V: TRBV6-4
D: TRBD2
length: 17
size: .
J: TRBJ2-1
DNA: TGTGCCAGCAGTGAAGACACCGGACTAGCGGGGAGGCGTGAGCAGTTCTTC
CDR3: CASSEDTGLAGRREQFF

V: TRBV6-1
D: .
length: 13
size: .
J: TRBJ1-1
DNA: TGTGCCACCCGGTGGGGGCCGGACACTGAAGCTTTCTTT
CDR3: CATRWGPDTEAFF

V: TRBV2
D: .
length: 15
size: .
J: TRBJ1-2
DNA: TGTGCCAGCAGTGCCCGCCGGACAGCAAACTATGGCTACACCTTC
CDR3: CASSARRTANYGYTF

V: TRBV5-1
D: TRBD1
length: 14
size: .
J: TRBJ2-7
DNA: TGCGCCAGCAGCCTGGACAGGAACTCCTACGAGCAGTACTTC
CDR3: CASSLDRNSYEQYF

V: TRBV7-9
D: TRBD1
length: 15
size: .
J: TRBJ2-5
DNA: TGTGCCAGCAGCTTCTATACCGGGACAGGAGAGACCCAGTACTTC
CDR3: CASSFYTGTGETQYF

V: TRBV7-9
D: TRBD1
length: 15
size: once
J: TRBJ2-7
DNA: TGTGCCAGCAGCCACGACAGGGGTCCGTCCTACGAGCAGTACTTC
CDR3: CASSHDRGPSYEQYF

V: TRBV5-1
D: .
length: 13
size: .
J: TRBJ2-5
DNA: TGCGCCAGCAGCACGGGACTGGGAGAGACCCAGTACTTC
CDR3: CASSTGLGETQYF

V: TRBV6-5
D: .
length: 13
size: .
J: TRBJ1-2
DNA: TGTGCCAGCAGCCGGGACACCGCCTATGGCTACACCTTC
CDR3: CASSRDTAYGYTF

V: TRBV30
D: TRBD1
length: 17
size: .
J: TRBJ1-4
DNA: TGTGCCTGGAGAGCGACAGGGAAGAGTCCGCTTAATGAAAAACTGTTTTTT
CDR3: CAWRATGKSPLNEKLFF

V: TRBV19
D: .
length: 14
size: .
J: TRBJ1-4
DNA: TGTGCCAGTAGTATCGGCTCGACGGGAGAAAAACTGTTTTTT
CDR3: CASSIGSTGEKLFF

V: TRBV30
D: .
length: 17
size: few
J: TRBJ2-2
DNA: TGTGCCTGGAGTCGTTTTGCCCAGGTAGTTTTGCCCGGGGAGCTGTTTTTT
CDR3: CAWSRFAQVVLPGELFF

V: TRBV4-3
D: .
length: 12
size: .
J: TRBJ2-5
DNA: TGCGCCAGCAGCCAAGATGGGCGCTCCCAGTACTTC
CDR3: CASSQDGRSQYF

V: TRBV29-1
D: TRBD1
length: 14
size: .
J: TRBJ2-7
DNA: TGCAGCGTTGGCGCCAGGGGGAGCTCCTACGAGCAGTACTTC
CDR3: CSVGARGSSYEQYF

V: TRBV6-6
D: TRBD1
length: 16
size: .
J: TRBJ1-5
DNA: TGTGCCAGCAGTTCGCCTCGACAGGGTGGGAAGCAGCCCCAGCATTTT
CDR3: CASSSPRQGGKQPQHF

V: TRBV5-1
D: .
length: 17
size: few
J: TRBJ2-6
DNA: TGCGCCAGCAGCCCGGCAGAGGGCAGGAGTGGGGCCAACGTCCTGACTTTC
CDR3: CASSPAEGRSGANVLTF

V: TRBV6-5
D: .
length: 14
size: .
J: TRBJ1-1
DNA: TGTGCCAGCAGTTACGGGACACTGAACACTGAAGCTTTCTTT
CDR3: CASSYGTLNTEAFF

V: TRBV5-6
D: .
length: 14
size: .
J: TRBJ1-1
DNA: TGTGCCAGCAGCTTGGGGGCCGCAGAAACTGAAGCTTTCTTT
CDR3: CASSLGAAETEAFF

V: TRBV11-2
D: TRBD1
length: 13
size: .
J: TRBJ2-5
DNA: TGTGCCACCAAGACAGGGTCAGAAGGGACCCAGTACTTC
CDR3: CATKTGSEGTQYF

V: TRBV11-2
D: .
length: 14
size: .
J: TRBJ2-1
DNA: TGTGCCAGCAGCTTGGGGGGACTGTACAATGAGCAGTTCTTC
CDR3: CASSLGGLYNEQFF

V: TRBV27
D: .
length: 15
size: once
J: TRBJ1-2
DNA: TGTGCCAGCAGTTTATCGGCCGCCGTTAACTATGGCTACACCTTC
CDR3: CASSLSAAVNYGYTF

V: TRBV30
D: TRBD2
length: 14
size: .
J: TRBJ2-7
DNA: TGTGCCTGGAGTGTACAACTAGCGGGGGACCTGGGGTACTTC
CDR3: CAWSVQLAGDLGYF

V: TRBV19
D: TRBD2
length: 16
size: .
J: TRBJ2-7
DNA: TGTGCCAGTAGTAGGGGGACTAGCGGATTCTCCTACGAGCAGTACTTC
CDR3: CASSRGTSGFSYEQYF

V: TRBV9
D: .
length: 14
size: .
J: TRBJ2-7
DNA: TGTGCCAGCAGCTCATTCGAACAGGGCCACGAGCAGTACTTC
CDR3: CASSSFEQGHEQYF